The T cell receptor (beta chain) described here comes from a study of cytomegalovirus exposure and HLA in healthy donors. Whole-study findings and limits: Cytomegalovirus association was assigned to over 150 TCR beta chains. It was reportedly the case that the classifier diagnosed cytomegalovirus status with high specificity and sensitivity.

Regarding this clone: Its antigen remains unidentified.

The assay was immunoSEQ multiplex PCR, and TCRdb's table has in-frame clones only and misses some. Of some 330,000 clones in the sample, around 86% were seen once. The V end was cut by 4 bases, the J end by 12 bases, with 13 bases between. The germline V gene has CDR1 MNHEY and CDR2 SVGAGI. The CDR3 has 12 residues. This sequence was found in a woman aged 18-35 years in good health and CMV-seronegative. The rearrangement uses TRBV6-5 and TRBJ2-1; possible D gene TRBD2, 5 bases. The sample taken for sequencing was PBMCs. The CDR3 coding sequence is TGTGCCAGCAGTTCGCCTAGCAACGCGCAGTTCTTC. This gives the protein CASSSPSNAQFF.